Listed below are T cell receptor beta chains from one sample, sequenced in a study of blood T cell repertoires in COVID-19. Libraries were prepared by immunoSEQ multiplex PCR; TCRdb keeps only in-frame clonotypes and omits some of them. This sample has 200,000 to 300,000 clones, with around 88% found just once. Sequenced: PBMCs or T cells enriched from blood (not recorded which). The receptors were gathered from a woman aged 40-49 years with acute COVID-19. Each CDR3 is given with its conserved first and last residue. The D gene is left open where the match is weak. A row's size may be missing; if present it is once, few, many or a size class.

>TRBJ1-2|-|-|12|TRBV7-9
CASSLVVYGYTF
>TRBJ1-2|-|-|15|TRBV18
CASSLARSPGYGYTF
>TRBJ2-3|-|-|14|TRBV29-1
CSVVPIGSTDTQYF
>TRBJ1-4|-|-|15|TRBV27
CASSPIRGFNEKLFF
>TRBJ1-1|-|-|12|TRBV10-3
CAITQGSTEAFF
>TRBJ1-5|once|-|14|TRBV6-5
CASSYSSVNQPQHF
>TRBJ1-2|once|-|19|TRBV18
CASSPERLGPGLENYGYTF
>TRBJ1-4|-|-|15|TRBV14
CASRPSRGKNEKLFF
>TRBJ2-5|-|TRBD2|15|TRBV3-1/TRBV3-2
CASSKGLAGVETQYF
>TRBJ2-7|-|TRBD2|15|TRBV3-1/TRBV3-2
CASSQGREGLNEQYF
>TRBJ2-7|-|-|14|TRBV28
CASNLGGEEDEQYF
>TRBJ2-1|-|-|15|TRBV10-3
CAISESGGSYNEQFF
>TRBJ1-1|-|TRBD1|13|TRBV30
CAWDRGRGTEAFF
>TRBJ1-1|once|-|14|TRBV7-9
CASSLDSGRNQAFF
>TRBJ2-2|-|-|16|TRBV7-7
CASSLANPGDTGELFF
>TRBJ2-5|-|TRBD2|15|TRBV5-1
CASSPGTSLQETQYF
>TRBJ2-1|-|TRBD2|16|TRBV18
CASSRASGRAFDEQFF
>TRBJ2-2|-|TRBD2|19|TRBV5-1
CASSLVSLSSGSGTGELFF
>TRBJ1-4|-|-|16|TRBV4-3
CASSQAPQGIGEKLFF
>TRBJ2-7|-|TRBD1|15|TRBV20-1
CSASDTGTGKDEQYF
>TRBJ1-2|-|-|12|TRBV29-1
CSVEATGYGYTF
>TRBJ2-5|-|-|15|TRBV5-1
CASTYSGTSEETQYF
>TRBJ1-2|-|-|13|TRBV28
CASTSGRLLGYTF
>TRBJ2-2|-|TRBD2|17|TRBV28
CASSLYVGGLNTGELFF
>TRBJ2-4|once|-|14|TRBV6-2/TRBV6-3
CASSLRGAKNIQYF
>TRBJ2-2|-|-|15|TRBV18
CASSPPQRATGELFF
>TRBJ1-5|-|-|16|TRBV28
CASRAGDPNSNQPQHF
>TRBJ1-4|-|-|14|TRBV7-8
CASSPRRDEEKLFF
>TRBJ1-3|-|-|15|TRBV28
CASSLQVTSGNTIYF
>TRBJ1-3|-|-|14|TRBV5-6
CASGATGSGNTIYF
>TRBJ1-3|-|TRBD1|17|TRBV5-1
CASSPGTGSASGNTIYF
>TRBJ1-1|-|-|15|TRBV7-9
CASSLGAQGITEAFF
>TRBJ1-5|few|-|13|TRBV11-2
CASSFGGIEPQHF
>TRBJ2-2|-|TRBD2|17|TRBV4-3
CASSQGTSGYNTGELFF
>TRBJ1-1|-|-|14|TRBV6-5
CASSFRGLNTEAFF
>TRBJ2-1|-|TRBD2|17|TRBV9
CASSKGLAGLSYNEQFF
>TRBJ2-3|-|TRBD2|16|TRBV5-1
CASSLGASGRGDTQYF
>TRBJ2-1|-|TRBD2|16|TRBV11-2
CASSLEIAGAYNEQFF
>TRBJ1-2|few|-|14|TRBV5-5
CASSLSGFDYGYTF
>TRBJ2-5|-|TRBD2|15|TRBV19
CASKGNSGGKETQYF
>TRBJ1-1|-|-|15|TRBV5-5
CASSLELGGRTEAFF
>TRBJ2-1|-|TRBD2|15|TRBV6-5
CASRKGLAGAREQFF
>TRBJ1-2|-|-|14|TRBV6-5
CASRLTATNYGYTF
>TRBJ1-2|-|TRBD1|13|TRBV10-3
CATRDRGNYGYTF
>TRBJ1-1|few|TRBD1|13|TRBV30
CAWKDRGNTEAFF
>TRBJ1-6|-|-|15|TRBV28
CASSLSPPRNSPLHF
>TRBJ2-1|-|-|13|TRBV21-1
CASSNTSAGVGFF
>TRBJ1-1|-|-|15|TRBV27
CASSLYSQGNTEAFF
>TRBJ1-3|once|-|16|TRBV7-3
CASSTYGTSSGNTIYF
>TRBJ2-3|-|TRBD1|14|TRBV19
CASSEGQGTDTQYF
>TRBJ1-2|once|-|15|TRBV11-3
CASSLGLGSNYGYTF
>TRBJ1-2|-|-|14|TRBV2
CASSVEQGLYGYTF
>TRBJ1-2|-|TRBD1|17|TRBV28
CASRNPLGQGSWGGYTF
>TRBJ1-1|-|TRBD1|16|TRBV3-1/TRBV3-2
CASSQVNRGPSTEAFF
>TRBJ2-5|-|-|14|TRBV6-1
CASNEMGRRETQYF
>TRBJ2-3|-|TRBD2|16|TRBV27
CASTTILAGGRDTQYF
>TRBJ2-1|-|TRBD2|15|TRBV18
CASSRGLAGKNEQFF
>TRBJ1-5|-|TRBD1|17|TRBV10-3
CAISESRAGGMNQPQHF